Listed below are T cell receptor beta chains from one sample, sequenced in a study of memory CD4+ T cells and cytomegalovirus serostatus. Produced via immunoSEQ multiplex PCR; TCRdb's table is partial and in-frame only. This table holds around 99,000 clones, 80% found once. The material sequenced was memory CD4+ T cells from blood. These receptors were obtained from an adult in good health and CMV-seropositive. CDR3s include the opening cysteine and the closing phenylalanine or tryptophan. The D gene is left open where the match is weak. Clone sizes are given selectively: once, few, many, or a class where the clone is expanded.

d_gene: TRBD2; v_gene: TRBV5-1; j_gene: TRBJ2-1; abundance: NA; CDR3aa: CASSGPGTSGNDEQFF; CDR3nt: TGCGCCAGCAGCGGCCCCGGGACTAGCGGGAATGATGAGCAGTTCTTC
d_gene: NA; v_gene: TRBV7-2; j_gene: TRBJ1-2; abundance: NA; CDR3aa: CASSSLTGNYGYTF; CDR3nt: TGTGCCAGCAGCTCCCTGACGGGGAACTATGGCTACACCTTC
d_gene: NA; v_gene: TRBV5-1; j_gene: TRBJ2-1; abundance: NA; CDR3aa: CASSPQLGSNEQFF; CDR3nt: TGCGCCAGCAGCCCGCAACTAGGGAGCAATGAGCAGTTCTTC
d_gene: TRBD1; v_gene: TRBV29-1; j_gene: TRBJ2-5; abundance: NA; CDR3aa: CSVAPGGARETQYF; CDR3nt: TGCAGCGTTGCCCCAGGGGGCGCCCGGGAGACCCAGTACTTC
d_gene: NA; v_gene: TRBV12-2; j_gene: TRBJ1-1; abundance: NA; CDR3aa: CASRLSLQGKTEAFF; CDR3nt: TGTGCAAGTCGCTTATCGCTCCAGGGGAAAACTGAAGCTTTCTTT
d_gene: NA; v_gene: TRBV2; j_gene: TRBJ1-2; abundance: NA; CDR3aa: CASSETADPFGYTF; CDR3nt: TGTGCCAGCAGTGAAACCGCGGACCCTTTTGGCTACACCTTC
d_gene: TRBD2; v_gene: TRBV7-3; j_gene: TRBJ2-2; abundance: NA; CDR3aa: CASSRRGGQAGELFF; CDR3nt: TGTGCCAGCAGCAGACGGGGAGGGCAGGCCGGGGAGCTGTTTTTT
d_gene: NA; v_gene: TRBV30; j_gene: TRBJ2-5; abundance: once; CDR3aa: CAWSVISQETQYF; CDR3nt: TGTGCCTGGAGTGTTATCAGCCAAGAGACCCAGTACTTC
d_gene: NA; v_gene: TRBV28; j_gene: TRBJ2-1; abundance: NA; CDR3aa: CASSPPQGSYNEQFF; CDR3nt: TGTGCCAGCAGTCCCCCACAGGGCTCCTACAATGAGCAGTTCTTC
d_gene: NA; v_gene: TRBV7-3; j_gene: TRBJ1-2; abundance: once; CDR3aa: CASSLMGGSGYTF; CDR3nt: TGTGCCAGCAGCTTAATGGGGGGCTCTGGCTACACCTTC
d_gene: TRBD2; v_gene: TRBV5-1; j_gene: TRBJ2-3; abundance: NA; CDR3aa: CASSLEAGVVDTQYF; CDR3nt: TGCGCCAGCAGCTTAGAAGCGGGAGTTGTAGATACGCAGTATTTT
d_gene: TRBD1; v_gene: TRBV18; j_gene: TRBJ2-2; abundance: NA; CDR3aa: CASSTGTGGNTGELFF; CDR3nt: TGTGCCAGCTCTACCGGGACAGGGGGCAACACCGGGGAGCTGTTTTTT
d_gene: NA; v_gene: TRBV19; j_gene: TRBJ2-6; abundance: NA; CDR3aa: CASSAGQPYSGANVLTF; CDR3nt: TGTGCCAGTAGTGCGGGACAGCCCTACTCTGGGGCCAACGTCCTGACTTTC
d_gene: TRBD1; v_gene: TRBV4-2; j_gene: TRBJ2-2; abundance: once; CDR3aa: CASAPRDRDPSNTGELFF; CDR3nt: TGTGCCAGCGCCCCCCGGGACAGGGACCCTTCGAACACCGGGGAGCTGTTTTTT
d_gene: TRBD2; v_gene: TRBV9; j_gene: TRBJ2-3; abundance: once; CDR3aa: CASSVGLAETDTQYF; CDR3nt: TGTGCCAGCAGCGTAGGTCTAGCGGAGACAGATACGCAGTATTTT
d_gene: TRBD1; v_gene: TRBV18; j_gene: TRBJ2-6; abundance: NA; CDR3aa: CASSPVTGGFNSGANVLTF; CDR3nt: TGTGCCAGCTCACCAGTGACAGGGGGATTCAACTCTGGGGCCAACGTCCTGACTTTC
d_gene: NA; v_gene: TRBV11-2; j_gene: TRBJ2-5; abundance: NA; CDR3aa: CASSLGVGTGTQYF; CDR3nt: TGTGCCAGCAGCTTAGGGGTGGGCACCGGGACCCAGTACTTC
d_gene: NA; v_gene: TRBV5-6; j_gene: TRBJ2-6; abundance: NA; CDR3aa: CASSLLGDSTGANVLTF; CDR3nt: TGTGCCAGCAGCTTGCTCGGGGATTCCACTGGGGCCAACGTCCTGACTTTC
d_gene: TRBD2; v_gene: TRBV7-2; j_gene: TRBJ2-3; abundance: once; CDR3aa: CASSRGLAEGDTQYF; CDR3nt: TGTGCCAGCAGCCGGGGACTAGCGGAGGGGGATACGCAGTATTTT
d_gene: NA; v_gene: TRBV28; j_gene: TRBJ2-7; abundance: NA; CDR3aa: CASTNLRARYYEQYF; CDR3nt: TGTGCCAGCACCAATCTCAGGGCCCGATACTACGAGCAGTACTTC
d_gene: NA; v_gene: TRBV18; j_gene: TRBJ1-3; abundance: NA; CDR3aa: CASSQSPGFSGNTIYF; CDR3nt: TGTGCCAGCTCCCAAAGTCCAGGTTTCTCTGGAAACACCATATATTTT
d_gene: NA; v_gene: TRBV28; j_gene: TRBJ2-7; abundance: NA; CDR3aa: CASSTSQGNYEQYF; CDR3nt: TGTGCCAGCTCCACCTCCCAGGGGAACTACGAGCAGTACTTC
d_gene: NA; v_gene: TRBV28; j_gene: TRBJ1-2; abundance: NA; CDR3aa: CASSSQQYGYTF; CDR3nt: TGTGCCAGCAGTTCCCAACAATATGGCTACACCTTC
d_gene: TRBD1; v_gene: TRBV11-2; j_gene: TRBJ2-2; abundance: NA; CDR3aa: CASRPPGTGSTGELFF; CDR3nt: TGTGCCAGCAGGCCCCCCGGGACAGGGAGCACCGGGGAGCTGTTTTTT
d_gene: TRBD1; v_gene: TRBV7-3; j_gene: TRBJ2-7; abundance: NA; CDR3aa: CASSPPGGEQYF; CDR3nt: TGTGCCAGCAGCCCCCCAGGGGGCGAGCAGTACTTC
d_gene: TRBD1; v_gene: TRBV4-2; j_gene: TRBJ1-2; abundance: NA; CDR3aa: CAGSQDPGTGDNYGYTF; CDR3nt: TGTGCCGGCAGCCAAGACCCCGGGACAGGGGACAACTATGGCTACACCTTC
d_gene: NA; v_gene: TRBV7-2; j_gene: TRBJ1-1; abundance: NA; CDR3aa: CASSLGVGSGTEAFF; CDR3nt: TGTGCCAGCAGCTTAGGGGTAGGCTCGGGGACTGAAGCTTTCTTT
d_gene: TRBD1; v_gene: TRBV19; j_gene: TRBJ1-2; abundance: NA; CDR3aa: CASSARDRDYYGYTF; CDR3nt: TGTGCCAGTAGTGCCAGGGACAGGGACTACTATGGCTACACCTTC
d_gene: TRBD2; v_gene: TRBV28; j_gene: TRBJ2-7; abundance: once; CDR3aa: CASNIQASGRSSYEQYF; CDR3nt: TGTGCCAGCAACATTCAGGCTAGCGGGAGGAGCTCCTACGAGCAGTACTTC
d_gene: NA; v_gene: TRBV29-1; j_gene: TRBJ2-5; abundance: NA; CDR3aa: CSAKRRGRETQYF; CDR3nt: TGCAGCGCCAAACGCAGGGGACGAGAGACCCAGTACTTC
d_gene: NA; v_gene: TRBV9; j_gene: TRBJ2-1; abundance: NA; CDR3aa: CASSEQPDAYNEQFF; CDR3nt: TGTGCCAGCAGCGAGCAACCCGACGCTTACAATGAGCAGTTCTTC
d_gene: NA; v_gene: TRBV18; j_gene: TRBJ1-2; abundance: NA; CDR3aa: CASSPTQDGYTF; CDR3nt: TGTGCCAGCTCACCAACACAAGATGGCTACACCTTC
d_gene: NA; v_gene: TRBV25-1; j_gene: TRBJ2-3; abundance: NA; CDR3aa: CAGRDGSTDTQYF; CDR3nt: TGTGCCGGCAGGGACGGGAGCACAGATACGCAGTATTTT
d_gene: NA; v_gene: TRBV11-2; j_gene: TRBJ2-5; abundance: NA; CDR3aa: CASSLDFRSSPTPETQYF; CDR3nt: TGTGCCAGCAGCTTAGATTTTCGTTCTAGCCCCACCCCAGAGACCCAGTACTTC
d_gene: TRBD2; v_gene: TRBV18; j_gene: TRBJ2-2; abundance: NA; CDR3aa: CASSTGGRITGELFF; CDR3nt: TGTGCCAGCTCAACGGGAGGACGGATCACCGGGGAGCTGTTTTTT
d_gene: TRBD1; v_gene: TRBV18; j_gene: TRBJ2-2; abundance: NA; CDR3aa: CASSPRGGEGAGELFF; CDR3nt: TGTGCCAGCTCACCACGAGGGGGCGAGGGCGCCGGGGAGCTGTTTTTT
d_gene: NA; v_gene: TRBV28; j_gene: TRBJ2-2; abundance: NA; CDR3aa: CASRSDSNTGELFF; CDR3nt: TGTGCCAGCAGATCCGACAGTAACACCGGGGAGCTGTTTTTT
d_gene: NA; v_gene: TRBV27; j_gene: TRBJ2-4; abundance: NA; CDR3aa: CASTSRPDGKNIQYF; CDR3nt: TGTGCCAGCACCTCAAGGCCGGACGGAAAAAACATTCAGTACTTC
d_gene: NA; v_gene: TRBV5-4; j_gene: TRBJ2-5; abundance: NA; CDR3aa: CASSLGRAGETQYF; CDR3nt: TGTGCCAGCAGCTTGGGCCGAGCGGGAGAGACCCAGTACTTC
d_gene: TRBD1; v_gene: TRBV18; j_gene: TRBJ2-3; abundance: NA; CDR3aa: CASSPRDRGTDTQYF; CDR3nt: TGTGCCAGCTCACCACGGGACAGGGGAACAGATACGCAGTATTTT
d_gene: NA; v_gene: TRBV7-3; j_gene: TRBJ2-5; abundance: NA; CDR3aa: CASSLSFEETQYF; CDR3nt: TGTGCCAGCAGCTTAAGTTTCGAGGAGACCCAGTACTTC
d_gene: NA; v_gene: TRBV18; j_gene: TRBJ1-1; abundance: NA; CDR3aa: CASSASMDFQPPEAFF; CDR3nt: TGTGCCAGCTCAGCATCGATGGACTTTCAGCCCCCTGAAGCTTTCTTT
d_gene: TRBD1; v_gene: TRBV28; j_gene: TRBJ1-2; abundance: once; CDR3aa: CASSWTGIYGYTF; CDR3nt: TGTGCCAGCAGTTGGACAGGGATCTATGGCTACACCTTC
d_gene: NA; v_gene: TRBV7-9; j_gene: TRBJ2-3; abundance: NA; CDR3aa: CAASRSADTQYF; CDR3nt: TGTGCAGCAAGTCGGTCGGCAGATACGCAGTATTTT
d_gene: NA; v_gene: TRBV10-3; j_gene: TRBJ1-1; abundance: NA; CDR3aa: CAISESNRGENTEAFF; CDR3nt: TGTGCCATCAGTGAGTCGAATCGGGGCGAGAACACTGAAGCTTTCTTT
d_gene: NA; v_gene: TRBV28; j_gene: TRBJ2-3; abundance: NA; CDR3aa: CASSIRGLTDTQYF; CDR3nt: TGTGCCAGCAGTATCCGGGGCCTCACAGATACGCAGTATTTT
d_gene: NA; v_gene: TRBV28; j_gene: TRBJ2-7; abundance: NA; CDR3aa: CASSLTGRYYEQYF; CDR3nt: TGTGCCAGCAGTTTAACAGGGAGATACTACGAGCAGTACTTC
d_gene: NA; v_gene: TRBV7-9; j_gene: TRBJ1-1; abundance: NA; CDR3aa: CASSVNSVRSAFF; CDR3nt: TGTGCCAGCAGCGTCAATTCAGTTCGGTCTGCTTTCTTT
d_gene: NA; v_gene: TRBV5-1; j_gene: TRBJ2-5; abundance: NA; CDR3aa: CASSLQRDKQETQYF; CDR3nt: TGCGCCAGCAGCTTGCAGCGGGACAAACAAGAGACCCAGTACTTC
d_gene: TRBD1; v_gene: TRBV2; j_gene: TRBJ1-2; abundance: NA; CDR3aa: CASSTTRQGGYGYTF; CDR3nt: TGTGCCAGCAGTACCACAAGACAGGGAGGCTATGGCTACACCTTC
d_gene: TRBD1; v_gene: TRBV19; j_gene: TRBJ1-5; abundance: NA; CDR3aa: CASSGGQGGMDQPQHF; CDR3nt: TGTGCCAGTAGTGGGGGACAGGGCGGGATGGATCAGCCCCAGCATTTT
d_gene: TRBD1; v_gene: TRBV13; j_gene: TRBJ1-2; abundance: NA; CDR3aa: CASTGGQGESSGYTF; CDR3nt: TGTGCCAGCACCGGAGGACAGGGGGAATCTAGCGGCTACACCTTC
d_gene: NA; v_gene: TRBV6-5; j_gene: TRBJ1-1; abundance: NA; CDR3aa: CASSPGTLNTEAFF; CDR3nt: TGTGCCAGCAGCCCCGGGACACTGAACACTGAAGCTTTCTTT
d_gene: NA; v_gene: TRBV7-3; j_gene: TRBJ2-6; abundance: NA; CDR3aa: CASSLIAGANVLTF; CDR3nt: TGTGCCAGCAGCTTAATTGCTGGGGCCAACGTCCTGACTTTC
d_gene: NA; v_gene: TRBV7-8; j_gene: TRBJ2-5; abundance: NA; CDR3aa: CASSVSGVRETQYF; CDR3nt: TGTGCCAGCAGCGTTTCTGGAGTGCGGGAGACCCAGTACTTC
d_gene: TRBD1; v_gene: TRBV6-5; j_gene: TRBJ1-4; abundance: NA; CDR3aa: CASSTDRGGKLFF; CDR3nt: TGTGCCAGCAGTACCGACAGGGGAGGAAAACTGTTTTTT
d_gene: NA; v_gene: TRBV18; j_gene: TRBJ1-2; abundance: NA; CDR3aa: CASSPPIFTETRGYTF; CDR3nt: TGTGCCAGCTCACCACCTATTTTCACAGAGACTCGTGGCTACACCTTC
d_gene: NA; v_gene: TRBV27; j_gene: TRBJ1-2; abundance: NA; CDR3aa: CASSSGQLMEGGYTF; CDR3nt: TGTGCCAGCAGCTCAGGACAGCTCATGGAGGGAGGCTACACCTTC